This T cell receptor beta chain came from a study of T cell clones after liver transplantation. Study as a whole: Three of the eight recipients were HCV-positive; the rest had non-autoimmune, non-viral transplant indications. Findings of the study overall: Donor-reactive sequences fell more than third party-reactive ones, suggesting partial deletion.

Trimming took 6 bases from V and 9 from J, leaving 21 bases between them. The CDR3 length is 16 residues. Per the germline V gene, CDR1 is LNHDA and CDR2 is SQIVND (reference sequence). Clones were read by immunoSEQ multiplex PCR, and TCRdb kept only the in-frame ones, dropping some. The sample includes 60,000 or so clones, over 55% of them seen just once. Of note for this clone: Its matching antigen is unknown.

The clonotype was recovered from a human donor who received a liver transplant. The gene calls are TRBV19 and TRBJ1-6, with a tentative D call TRBD1 (6 bases). The sample here was CD4+ T cells from blood, taken before liver transplant. The CDR3 reads CASRGLTGTRGSPLHF. DNA for the CDR3: TGTGCCAGTAGGGGATTAACAGGGACCAGGGGTTCACCCCTCCACTTT.